This T cell receptor beta chain was captured in a study of OX40 agonist ivuxolimab in advanced cancers. Regarding this clone: What it binds is not known.

The V end was cut by 0 bases, the J end by 0 bases, with 15 bases between. The germline CDR1 and CDR2 sequences are KGHSH and LQKENI. The CDR3 contains 18 residues. Clones were sequenced by immunoSEQ multiplex PCR, and TCRdb holds only the in-frame ones, with some missing. The data hold roughly 92,000 clones, with 75% to 95% observed a single time. The study sampled blood at baseline, cycle 4 day 1, and cycle 7 day 1. Findings and caveats of the study: The expanded peripheral T cells' antigen specificity was not determined. CD8+ T cells (on average) carried more expanded clones than CD4+ T cells. Partial responders treated at 0.1-3.0 mg/kg exhibited clonal expansion among the lowest measured.

The chain links TRBV18 to TRBJ1-3; weak D call: TRBD1 (5 bases). The material sequenced was CD4+ or CD8+ T cells sorted from blood, taken in a trial of the OX40 agonist ivuxolimab. The TCR comes from an adult with an advanced solid tumor such as melanoma, head and neck, liver or kidney cancer. The CDR3 loop is CASSPPVRGSLSGNTIYF. The CDR3 coding sequence is TGTGCCAGCTCACCACCGGTCCGGGGGAGCCTCTCTGGAAACACCATATATTTT.